Presented here are 8 T cell receptor beta chains from one specimen sequenced in a study of metastatic and nonmetastatic thyroid tumors. No treatment of any kind had been given to any patient before thyroid surgery. TCRdb ran MiXCR on the PCR reads. The profile covers approximately 7,000 clones, with approximately 25% appearing a single time and under 20% taken by the ten largest. Input material: adjacent normal tissue. These receptors all stem from a male donor with papillary thyroid cancer or a benign thyroid nodule (not recorded which). Some clones in this sample may be carry-over from other donors' samples.

The chain uses TRBV11-2 and TRBJ2-1; D not certain. Germline values: CDR1 SGHAT, CDR2 FQNNGV. The V end lost 0 bases, the J end lost 7 bases, and 19 bases lay between the germline ends. CDR3 size: 17 residues. CDR3 loop: CASSLDPSLVGPNEQFF. As DNA, the CDR3 is TGTGCCAGCAGCTTAGATCCCTCGTTAGTAGGGCCAAATGAGCAGTTCTTC.

The V and J genes are TRBV30 and TRBJ2-2; no definite D call. The germline V gene encodes CDR1 GTSNPN and CDR2 SVGIG (reference sequence). The V end was cut by 5 bases, the J end by 5 bases, with 15 bases between. This CDR3 is 14 amino acids long. The CDR3 here is CAWVTGRVTGELFF. The CDR3 DNA reads TGTGCCTGGGTTACTGGCCGTGTGACCGGGGAGCTGTTTTTT.

This clone showed up just a few times. The gene calls are TRBV24-1 and TRBJ2-2; 11 bases agree with TRBD1. Trimming cost V 4 bases and J 5 bases; bases outside gene matches: 8. This CDR3 has 17 amino acids. CDR1 is KGHDR, CDR2 SFDVKD, per germline. CDR3 amino acids: CATSDPGQGATTGELFF. CDR3 sequence (DNA): TGTGCCACCAGTGACCCTGGACAGGGGGCGACGACCGGGGAGCTGTTTTTT.

This clone is medium-sized. The genes are TRBV15 and TRBJ1-4; the D gene is possibly TRBD1 (5 bases). Germline V lookup: CDR1 LNHNV, CDR2 YYDKDF (reference sequence). CDR3 length equals 14 residues. The ends were cut back, 1 base at V and 8 bases at J, with 11 bases in the middle. Written as DNA, the CDR3 is TGTGCCACCAGCAGAGGCAGGGAAGGGGAAAAACTGTTTTTT. This sequence encodes CATSRGREGEKLFF.

In its sample, this clone is medium-sized. The V gene is TRBV11-2, the J gene TRBJ2-5; 10 bases are a match to TRBD2. The CDR3 consists of 13 residues. V was clipped by 8 bases and J by 2 bases; unmatched bases: 2. Germline V CDR1 and CDR2: SGHAT, FQNNGV. CDR3 region: CASQAGGQETQYF. The CDR3 DNA sequence: TGTGCCAGCCAAGCGGGGGGGCAAGAGACCCAGTACTTC.

This sequence joins TRBV28 and TRBJ2-7, with a tentative D call TRBD2 (5 bases). Trimming took off 6 bases at V and 2 bases at J, with 17 bases between the two ends. Germline-derived CDR1 and CDR2 are MDHEN and SYDVKM. There are 15 residues in the CDR3. CDR3 in DNA: TGTGCCAGCAGATTAAGTACCAGCGGAACCTACGAGCAGTACTTC. Translating gives CASRLSTSGTYEQYF.

This clone was counted at least ten times. The chain links TRBV4-1 to TRBJ1-5; 8 nucleotides match TRBD1. This CDR3 comprises 15 residues. Germline CDR1 reads MGHRA; CDR2 reads YSYEKL. Trimming took 0 bases from V and 2 from J; bases not matched to a gene: 0. The CDR3 region has the DNA TGCGCCAGCAGCCAAGAGGACAGGGGCAATCAGCCCCAGCATTTT. Protein: CASSQEDRGNQPQHF.

This clone was detected once. This chain joins TRBV11-2 and TRBJ2-1, with 7 bases matching TRBD2. Germline V gives CDR1 SGHAT, CDR2 FQNNGV. The CDR3 is 14 amino acids. Germline trimming cut 5 bases from V and 5 bases from J; bases unmatched to any gene: 6. CDR3 protein: CASSRTRIDNEQFF. The CDR3 bases are TGTGCCAGCAGCAGGACTAGAATCGACAATGAGCAGTTCTTC. Looking up the rest from reference TRBV11-2 and TRBJ2-1 gives the full variable domain: EAGVAQSPRYKIIEKRQSVAFWCNPISGHATLYWYQQILGQGPKLLIQFQNNGVVDDSQLPKDRFSAERLKGVDSTLKIQPAKLEDSAVYLCASSRTRIDNEQFFGPGTRLTVL.